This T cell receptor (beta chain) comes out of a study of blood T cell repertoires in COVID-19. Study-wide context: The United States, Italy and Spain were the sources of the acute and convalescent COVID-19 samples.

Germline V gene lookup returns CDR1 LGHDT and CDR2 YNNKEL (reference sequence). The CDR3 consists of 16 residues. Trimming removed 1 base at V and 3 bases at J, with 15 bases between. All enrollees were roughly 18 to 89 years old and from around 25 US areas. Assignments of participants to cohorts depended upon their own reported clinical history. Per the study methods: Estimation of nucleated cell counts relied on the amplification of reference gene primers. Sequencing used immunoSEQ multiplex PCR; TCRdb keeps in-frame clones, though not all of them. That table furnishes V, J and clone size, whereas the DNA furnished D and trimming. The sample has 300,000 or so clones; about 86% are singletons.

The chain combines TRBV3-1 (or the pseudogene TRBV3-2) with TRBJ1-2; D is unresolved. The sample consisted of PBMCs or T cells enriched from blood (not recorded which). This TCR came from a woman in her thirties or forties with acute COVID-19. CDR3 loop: CASSQGTPGSDYGYTF. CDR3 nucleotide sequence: TGTGCCAGCAGCCAAGGTACCCCGGGTTCTGACTATGGCTACACCTTC.